This paragraph covers one TCR beta chain sequence. As yet, its antigen is unknown. This entry comes from a study of monozygotic twins with inflammatory bowel disease. Regarding the study as a whole: T cell subtypes were not distinguishable in this analysis. No single strong signal or clonotype associated with IBD was supported.

CDR3 length: 18 residues. The germline CDR1 and CDR2 sequences are SGDLS and YYNGEE. UMIs bearing a 6-nucleotide sample barcode were added through template switching. Reanalyzing the 5' RACE reads, TCRdb keeps one entry per CDR3 protein, without DNA. The record lists roughly 100,000 distinct CDR3 sequences, of which the ten most abundant hold more than 1.5%. Collection of a 2.5 ml blood sample took place per donor. The sequenced sample was blood. The V call is TRBV9, the J call TRBJ2-2; as DNA is missing, the TRBD2 call by TCRdb cannot be tested. The clonotype was recovered from a human donor with ulcerative colitis or Crohn's disease, or a healthy co-twin of an affected twin (not recorded which). CDR3 amino acids: CASSAQAGGGYGTGELFF.